One and the same sample provided the 10 T cell receptor beta chains below, sequenced in a study of T cell responses to AZD1222 COVID-19 vaccine. Some clones are missing from TCRdb's copy, which holds only in-frame ones; the method was immunoSEQ multiplex PCR. The sample carries around 70,000 clones, approximately 81% recorded once. The specimen was peripheral blood, collected on day 0 of AZD1222 vaccination. Source of these receptors: an adult in good health.

This clone has just a few counts. Other DNA sequences in this sample translate to the same CDR3. The gene calls are TRBV5-1 and TRBJ2-7; D may be TRBD1 (5 bases). V was pared by 0 bases and J by 1 base, with 8 bases between. The germline CDR1 and CDR2 sequences are SGHRS and YFSETQ. There are 14 residues in the CDR3. The CDR3 spells CASSLDRMSYEQYF. For the CDR3, the DNA is TGCGCCAGCAGCTTGGACAGGATGTCCTACGAGCAGTACTTC. Full variable domain (remainder filled in from reference TRBV5-1 and TRBJ2-7): KAGVTQTPRYLIKTRGQQVTLSCSPISGHRSVSWYQQTPGQGLQFLFEYFSETQRNKGNFPGRFSGRQFSNSRSEMNVSTLELGDSALYLCASSLDRMSYEQYFGPGTRLTVT.

The chain uses TRBV29-1 and TRBJ2-7; TRBD1 aligns across 7 bases. Germline CDR1 reads SQVTM; CDR2 reads ANQGSEA. V was clipped by 5 bases and J by 2 bases; unmatched bases: 3. The length of the CDR3 is 12 residues. CDR3 sequence: CSVMTGTYEQYF. The CDR3 DNA follows: TGCAGCGTTATGACAGGGACCTACGAGCAGTACTTC.

The chain is built from TRBV29-1 and TRBJ1-1; 7 bases are a match to TRBD1. Unmatched junction bases numbered 9, after V lost 6 bases and J lost 5 bases. This CDR3 is 13 amino acids long. From germline, CDR1 is SQVTM and CDR2 ANQGSEA. The CDR3 DNA reads TGCAGCGTCTCCCCCAGGGGGTTGACTGAAGCTTTCTTT. Translated, it gives CSVSPRGLTEAFF.

The V gene is TRBV18, the J gene TRBJ2-7; 9 positions agree with TRBD1. The CDR3 runs 15 residues. CDR1 and CDR2 (germline): KGHSH, LQKENI. The junction had 7 bases not matched to a gene; V was cut back by 3 bases and J by 4 bases. The CDR3 loop reads CASSPFRDRVYEQYF. The CDR3 DNA reads as TGTGCCAGCTCACCTTTCCGGGACAGGGTATACGAGCAGTACTTC.

This sequence joins TRBV28 and TRBJ1-1; no definite D call. V lost 2 bases and J 2 bases, leaving 3 bases between the germline ends. The germline gives CDR1 MDHEN, CDR2 SYDVKM. CDR3 length: 12 residues. The CDR3 DNA is TGTGCCAGCAGTTTAATCAACACTGAAGCTTTCTTT. Translation: CASSLINTEAFF.

This chain connects TRBV6-5 to TRBJ1-5, with D perhaps TRBD1 (5 bases). The CDR3 runs to 12 residues. V lost 7 bases and J 7 bases, leaving 11 bases between the germline ends. The germline V gene has CDR1 MNHEY and CDR2 SVGAGI. Written as DNA, the CDR3 is TGTGCCAGCACACGGGGGGAACAGCCCCAGCATTTT. As protein: CASTRGEQPQHF.

This chain links TRBV29-1 with TRBJ1-2; possible D gene TRBD1, 6 bases. The germline V gene has CDR1 SQVTM and CDR2 ANQGSEA. The CDR3 runs 12 residues. Trimming pared 7 bases from V and 4 bases from J, leaving 13 bases between. As DNA, the CDR3 is TGCAGCGCCCTTGACAGGTCCTATGGCTACACCTTC. Translation gives CSALDRSYGYTF.

The chain uses TRBV2 and TRBJ1-2, with D maybe TRBD1 (5 bases). Deletions cut 7 bases from V and 3 bases from J, with 15 bases between. This CDR3 is built from 14 residues. Germline V gene lookup returns CDR1 SNHLY and CDR2 FYNNEI. CDR3 DNA sequence: TGTGCCAGCACTTTGTGGGGGACGGACTATGGCTACACCTTC. As protein: CASTLWGTDYGYTF.

The J gene is TRBJ1-6, the V gene TRBV18, with D possibly TRBD1 on 6 matching bases. Germline V gene sequence: CDR1 KGHSH, CDR2 LQKENI. CDR3 length: 14 amino acids. The V and J ends lost 6 bases and 10 bases respectively, with 16 bases between them. CDR3 DNA: TGTGCCAGCTCCCCCGAGGCAGGGGTCTCACCCCTCCACTTT. Its translation is CASSPEAGVSPLHF.

The V gene is TRBV5-5, the J gene TRBJ2-1; no clear D gene. This CDR3 has 12 amino acids. V was cut by 1 base and J by 9 bases, with 8 bases left in between. Per the germline V gene, CDR1 is SGHKS and CDR2 is YYEKEE (reference sequence). CDR3 in amino acids: CASSLPRAEQFF. The CDR3, as DNA: TGTGCCAGCAGCTTGCCCCGGGCTGAGCAGTTCTTC.